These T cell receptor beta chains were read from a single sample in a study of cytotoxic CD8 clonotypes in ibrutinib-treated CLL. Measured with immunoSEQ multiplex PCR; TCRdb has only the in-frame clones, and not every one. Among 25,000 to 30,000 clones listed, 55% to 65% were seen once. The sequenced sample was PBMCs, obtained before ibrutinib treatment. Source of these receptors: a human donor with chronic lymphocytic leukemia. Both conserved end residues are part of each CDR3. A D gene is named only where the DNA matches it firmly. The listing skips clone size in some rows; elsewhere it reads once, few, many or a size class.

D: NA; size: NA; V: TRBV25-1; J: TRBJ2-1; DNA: TGTGCCAGCAGTTCCGGGACAAGGTCCTACAATGAGCAGTTCTTC; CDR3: CASSSGTRSYNEQFF
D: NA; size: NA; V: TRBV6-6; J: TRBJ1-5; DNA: TGTGCCAGCAGCCCCGTTCAGGGTTATCAGCCCCAGCATTTT; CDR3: CASSPVQGYQPQHF
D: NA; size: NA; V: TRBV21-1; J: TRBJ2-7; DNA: TGTGCCAGCAGTCCAGGGGGAACCTACGAGCAGTACTTC; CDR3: CASSPGGTYEQYF
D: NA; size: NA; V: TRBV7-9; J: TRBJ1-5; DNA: TGTGCCAGCAGCAGTATTTATAGCAATCAGCCCCAGCATTTT; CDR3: CASSSIYSNQPQHF
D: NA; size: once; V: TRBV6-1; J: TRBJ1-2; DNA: TGTGCCAGCAGTGCGGATTATTCGAGAAACCTGGAAGGGTACACCTTC; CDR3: CASSADYSRNLEGYTF
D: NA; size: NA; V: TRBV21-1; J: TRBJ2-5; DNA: TGTGCCAGGGCCACGGAGACCCAGTACTTC; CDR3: CARATETQYF
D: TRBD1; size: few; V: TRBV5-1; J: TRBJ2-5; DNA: TGCGCCAGCAGAAGGGACAGGGGGGAAGAGACCCAGTACTTC; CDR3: CASRRDRGEETQYF
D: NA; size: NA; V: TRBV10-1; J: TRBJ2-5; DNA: TGCGCCAGCAGTAACACCTACCAAGAGACCCAGTACTTC; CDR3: CASSNTYQETQYF
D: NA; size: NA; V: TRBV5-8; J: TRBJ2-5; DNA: TGTGCCAGCAGCCCGGGGTCGAGGGGGATTCAAGAGACCCAGTACTTC; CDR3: CASSPGSRGIQETQYF
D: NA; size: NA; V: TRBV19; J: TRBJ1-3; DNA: TGTGCCAGTACTAGGACAGTTGGAAACACCATATATTTT; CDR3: CASTRTVGNTIYF
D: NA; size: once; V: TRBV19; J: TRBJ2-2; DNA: TGTGCCAGTACCTCGCCAGGGGACGGTTTAACCGGGGAGCTGTTTTTT; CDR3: CASTSPGDGLTGELFF
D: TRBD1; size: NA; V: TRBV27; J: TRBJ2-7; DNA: TGTGCCAGCAGTTTACCGGGGACAGCTAACGAGCAGTACTTC; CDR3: CASSLPGTANEQYF
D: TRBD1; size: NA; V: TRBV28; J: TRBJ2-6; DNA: TGTGCCAGCAGTTTAGGCGGACAGGGGGGGGCCAACGTCCTGACTTTC; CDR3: CASSLGGQGGANVLTF
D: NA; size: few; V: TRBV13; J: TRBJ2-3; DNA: TGTGCCAGCGGACGACGAGGCACAGATACGCAGTATTTT; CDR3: CASGRRGTDTQYF
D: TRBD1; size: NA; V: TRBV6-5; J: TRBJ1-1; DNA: TGTGCCAGCAGTAACCTCGCAGGGGGCACTGAAGCTTTCTTT; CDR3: CASSNLAGGTEAFF
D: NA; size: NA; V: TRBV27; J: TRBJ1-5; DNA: TGTGCCGATGGGGGGAGGACGAATCAGCCCCAGCATTTT; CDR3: CADGGRTNQPQHF
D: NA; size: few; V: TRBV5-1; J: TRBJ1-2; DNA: TGCGCCAGCAGCCCCGGAGGCCGGGTAGCTAACTATGGCTACACCTTC; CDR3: CASSPGGRVANYGYTF
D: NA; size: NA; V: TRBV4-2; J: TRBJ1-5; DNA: TGTGCCAGCAGCCAAGATAGCGGACACTTCAATCAGCCCCAGCATTTT; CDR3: CASSQDSGHFNQPQHF
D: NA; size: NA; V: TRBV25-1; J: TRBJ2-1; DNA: TGTGCCAGCACCCCAGTGGCGGGGCCACAGTACAATGAGCAGTTCTTC; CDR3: CASTPVAGPQYNEQFF
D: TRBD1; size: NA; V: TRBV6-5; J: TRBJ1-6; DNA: TGTGCCAGCAGCTTCACAGGGGGAAATTCACCCCTCCACTTT; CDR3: CASSFTGGNSPLHF
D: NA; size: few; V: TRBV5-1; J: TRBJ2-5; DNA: TGCGCCAGCAGCCTACCCCAAGAGACCCAGTACTTC; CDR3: CASSLPQETQYF
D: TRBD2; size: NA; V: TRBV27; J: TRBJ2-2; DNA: TGTGCCAGCAGTTTATTCGGACTAGAGGGGAACACCGGGGAGCTGTTTTTT; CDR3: CASSLFGLEGNTGELFF
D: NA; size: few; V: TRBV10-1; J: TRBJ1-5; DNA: TGCGCCAGCAGTGAGTCTTTTCAGCCCCAGCATTTT; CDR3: CASSESFQPQHF
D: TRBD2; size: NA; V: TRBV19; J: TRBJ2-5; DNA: TGTGCCAGTAGTATAGGGACTAGCATGAAGGAGACCCAGTACTTC; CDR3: CASSIGTSMKETQYF
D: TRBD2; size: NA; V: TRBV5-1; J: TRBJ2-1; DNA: TGCGCCAGCAGCTTGGGAGCGGGGGCAAATGAGCAGTTCTTC; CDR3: CASSLGAGANEQFF
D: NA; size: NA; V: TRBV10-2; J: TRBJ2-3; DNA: TGCGCCAGCATGGTTTCTTGGGGCACAGATACGCAGTATTTT; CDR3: CASMVSWGTDTQYF
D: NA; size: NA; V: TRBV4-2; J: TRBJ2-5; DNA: TGTGCCAGCAGCCAAGATCCGAGCACTGAGACCCAGTACTTC; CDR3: CASSQDPSTETQYF